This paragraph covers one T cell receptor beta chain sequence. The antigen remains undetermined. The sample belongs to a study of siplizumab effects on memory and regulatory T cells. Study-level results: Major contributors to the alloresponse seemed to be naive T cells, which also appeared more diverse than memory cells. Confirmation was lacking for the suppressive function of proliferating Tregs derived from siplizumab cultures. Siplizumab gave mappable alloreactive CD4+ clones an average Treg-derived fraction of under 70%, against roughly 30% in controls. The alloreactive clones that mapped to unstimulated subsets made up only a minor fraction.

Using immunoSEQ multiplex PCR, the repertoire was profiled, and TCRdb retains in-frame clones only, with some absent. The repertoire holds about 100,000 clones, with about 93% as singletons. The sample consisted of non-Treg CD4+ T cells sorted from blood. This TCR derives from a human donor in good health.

CDR3 region: CASSDRGWDNEQFF. Written as DNA, the CDR3 is TGTGCCAGCAGCGACAGGGGGTGGGACAATGAGCAGTTCTTC. This chain links TRBV5-6 with TRBJ2-1; TRBD1 aligns across 9 bases. Germline loops: CDR1 SGHDT, CDR2 YYEEEE. This CDR3 is built from 14 residues. The V gene end was trimmed by 4 bases and the J gene end by 5 bases; junction bases not matched to a gene: 4. The entire variable domain, with the rest obtained from reference TRBV5-6 and TRBJ2-1, is as follows: DAGVTQSPTHLIKTRGQQVTLRCSPKSGHDTVSWYQQALGQGPQFIFQYYEEEERQRGNFPDRFSGHQFPNYSSELNVNALLLGDSALYLCASSDRGWDNEQFFGPGTRLTVL.